This TCR beta chain was captured in a study of response to subunit inactivated influenza vaccine. Trimming pared 8 bases from V and 2 bases from J, leaving 4 bases between. Germline values: CDR1 ENHRY, CDR2 SYGVKD. The CDR3 covers 12 residues. Study-wide results and caveats: It was the authors' suggestion that each seasonal influenza vaccination recruits few new T cells.

To note about this clonotype: Its antigen is unknown.

TCRdb used MiXCR to reprocess the RT-PCR reads, holding one entry per CDR3 protein. The sample shows 700,000 to 800,000 distinct CDR3 sequences, roughly 20% of them seen only once. The rearrangement joins TRBV10-3 to TRBJ2-6; no clear D. The clonotype originates from a man aged 45-65 years who received an inactivated influenza vaccine. Specimen: PBMCs from blood, collected more than 4 days after vaccination. CDR3 sequence (DNA): TGTGCCATCGGCGCTGGGGCCAACGTCCTGACTTTC. Residues: CAIGAGANVLTF.